This T cell receptor beta chain was identified during a study of CD8 T cells in Susac syndrome. CD8+ and CD4+ blood T cells underwent TCR beta sequencing. RNA, at about 0.45 to 1 ug, was reverse transcribed with random hexamers. MiXCR, run by TCRdb on the immunoSEQ multiplex PCR reads, gives a single entry per CDR3 protein. The sample yields about 210,000 distinct CDR3 sequences, approximately 95% seen once. The V end was cut by 5 bases, the J end by 0 bases, with 7 bases between. Germline V gene sequence: CDR1 KGHSH, CDR2 LQKENI. The CDR3 spans 14 residues. The source of this sequence is a human donor with multiple sclerosis. This chain uses TRBV18 with TRBJ2-2, with D unresolved. Sequenced: CD4+ T cells from PBMCs. The CDR3 is CASSSLANTGELFF. Written as DNA, the CDR3 is TGTGCCAGCTCATCCCTGGCGAACACCGGGGAGCTGTTTTTT.